The clone carrying this T cell receptor (beta chain) was detected many times. Its specificity is not known. Looked up from germline, CDR1 is DFQATT and CDR2 is SNEGSKA (reference sequence). The J segment lost 6 bases and the V segment lost 2 bases, leaving 16 bases of the junction unmatched. There are 17 residues in the CDR3. Whole-study results and caveats: Tumor Treg TCRs overlapped most with tumor naive CD4+ cells.

TCRdb re-analysed the 5' RACE reads in MiXCR, keeping a single row per CDR3 protein. The sample carries about 55,000 distinct CDR3 sequences, roughly 15% recorded once. The rearrangement uses TRBV20-1 and TRBJ1-1; 9 bases map to TRBD1. This receptor was taken from a female donor with breast cancer. Sequenced input: naive CD4+ T cells sorted from blood. As to subset: naive CD4+ T cells, CD4+CD45RA+CD25-. The CDR3 nucleotides read TGCAGTGCTAGATTGGACAGGGGCCTATTGGGACGCTCTGAAGCTTTCTTT. As protein: CSARLDRGLLGRSEAFF.